The 27 T cell receptor beta chains listed next were all sequenced from one sample in a study of cytomegalovirus exposure and HLA in healthy donors. Here immunoSEQ multiplex PCR was the method, and the copy in TCRdb shows in-frame clones only, minus some. The table lists roughly 58,000 clones, more than 80% of them singletons. Input material: PBMCs. The receptor source for this set is a man younger than 35 in good health and CMV-seronegative.

The DNA of the CDR3 is TGTGCCAGCAGTTACGGACAGGCCTACGAGCAGTACTTC. This gives the protein CASSYGQAYEQYF. This chain joins TRBV28 and TRBJ2-7, with TRBD1 matching 7 bases. Germline V gene sequence: CDR1 MDHEN, CDR2 SYDVKM. V gave up 4 bases and J gave up 2 bases; unmatched junction bases: 2. The CDR3 consists of 13 residues.

This clone was observed a few times. The V call is TRBV27, the J call TRBJ1-1, with D possibly matching TRBD1 (5 bases). CDR1 is MNHEY and CDR2 is SMNVEV in the germline V gene (reference sequence). The CDR3 extends over 14 amino acids. Trimming removed 6 bases at V and 4 bases at J, with 15 bases between. CDR3 protein: CASRNGGVGTEAFF. CDR3 sequence (DNA): TGTGCCAGCAGAAACGGGGGGGTAGGCACTGAAGCTTTCTTT.

V is TRBV7-2 and J is TRBJ2-3; 9 nucleotides match TRBD2. The V gene's germline CDR1 is SGHTA and CDR2 FQGNSA. V shed 5 bases, J shed 2 bases, and the junction held 11 bases outside the gene matches. The CDR3 is 17 amino acids. CDR3 region: CASSPGGAGGTTDTQYF. CDR3 DNA sequence: TGTGCCAGCAGCCCTGGGGGGGCGGGAGGGACCACAGATACGCAGTATTTT.

This clone occurred once. The chain recombines TRBV2 with TRBJ2-1; 12 bases agree with TRBD2. Germline CDR1 SNHLY, CDR2 FYNNEI. The CDR3 contains 15 residues. The V gene end was trimmed by 6 bases and the J gene end by 3 bases; junction bases not matched to a gene: 3. The CDR3 is CASRELAGGYNEQFF. In DNA, the CDR3 is TGTGCCAGCAGGGAACTAGCGGGAGGCTACAATGAGCAGTTCTTC.

This chain connects TRBV5-1 to TRBJ2-2; TRBD2 matches at 10 bases. The CDR3 loop spans 19 amino acids. From germline, CDR1 is SGHRS and CDR2 YFSETQ. J lost 0 bases, V lost 4 bases, and 12 bases had no gene match. This CDR3 reads CASSPLASGSYSNTGELFF. The CDR3 DNA reads as TGCGCCAGCAGCCCACTGGCTAGCGGGAGTTATTCGAACACCGGGGAGCTGTTTTTT.

The CDR3 DNA sequence: TGTGCCAGCAGGTTAACTAGCGGGAGCGACGAGCAGTACTTC. Its protein is CASRLTSGSDEQYF. The rearrangement links TRBV7-9 to TRBJ2-7; TRBD2 aligns across 11 bases. There are 14 residues in the CDR3. The germline CDR1 and CDR2 sequences are SEHNR and FQNEAQ (reference sequence). V shed 6 bases, J shed 5 bases, and the junction held 6 bases outside the gene matches.

The chain employs TRBV5-1 and TRBJ1-2, with D tentatively TRBD1 (6 bases). Trimming took 2 bases from V and 4 from J, leaving 9 bases between them. The germline gives CDR1 SGHRS, CDR2 YFSETQ. CDR3 length: 13 amino acids. The CDR3 sequence is CASSFQGSYGYTF. The CDR3 DNA reads TGCGCCAGCAGCTTTCAGGGGTCCTATGGCTACACCTTC.

The gene calls are TRBV28 and TRBJ2-7, with 7 bases fitting TRBD1. CDR1 and CDR2 from the germline V gene are MDHEN and SYDVKM. This CDR3 has 13 amino acids. Germline trimming cut 6 bases from V and 4 bases from J; bases unmatched to any gene: 6. The CDR3 reads CASRPQGLYEQYF. The CDR3 DNA follows: TGTGCCAGCAGGCCACAGGGGCTGTACGAGCAGTACTTC.

The rearrangement joins TRBV15 to TRBJ1-2; unclear D gene. The CDR3 is 15 residues long. Germline-derived CDR1 and CDR2 are LNHNV and YYDKDF (reference sequence). V was cut by 3 bases and J by 2 bases, with 13 bases left in between. The chain's CDR3 is CATSSDFGRNYGYTF. CDR3 in DNA: TGTGCCACCAGCAGCGACTTCGGCAGAAACTATGGCTACACCTTC.

The CDR3 nucleotides are TGCGCCAGCAGCTTGTGGGGGCCACGGACTGAAGCTTTCTTT. Its translation is CASSLWGPRTEAFF. The rearrangement links TRBV5-1 to TRBJ1-1, with D maybe TRBD1 (6 bases). CDR1 and CDR2 from the germline V gene are SGHRS and YFSETQ. Trimming removed 1 base from V and 5 bases from J, with 12 bases in between. This CDR3 spans 14 amino acids.

The chain carries TRBV2 and TRBJ1-2; 7 positions agree with TRBD1. CDR3 size: 19 residues. J gave up 5 bases and V 7 bases, and 25 bases lay outside the gene matches. Germline assignment: CDR1 SNHLY and CDR2 FYNNEI. Here the CDR3 DNA reads TGTGCCAGCACAGACGGGCCCCCGGGACAGACGATTCCAGTTTATGGCTACACCTTC. Its protein is CASTDGPPGQTIPVYGYTF.

V is TRBV7-9 and J is TRBJ1-1, with 7 bases lining up with TRBD1. The V gene end was trimmed by 5 bases and the J gene end by 4 bases; junction bases not matched to a gene: 10. Looked up from germline, CDR1 is SEHNR and CDR2 is FQNEAQ (reference sequence). The CDR3 contains 15 residues. CDR3 sequence reads: CASSDLTGRGTEAFF. CDR3 nucleotides: TGTGCCAGCAGCGACCTGACAGGGCGAGGCACTGAAGCTTTCTTT. Complete variable domain (other parts from reference TRBV7-9 and TRBJ1-1): DTGVSQNPRHKITKRGQNVTFRCDPISEHNRLYWYRQTLGQGPEFLTYFQNEAQLEKSRLLSDRFSAERPKGSFSTLEIQRTEQGDSAMYLCASSDLTGRGTEAFFGQGTRLTVV.

The chain recombines TRBV25-1 with TRBJ1-1; tentative D call: TRBD1 (6 bases). Trimming took 2 bases from V and 3 from J, leaving 13 bases between them. Germline CDR1 MGHDK, CDR2 SYGVNS. The CDR3 spans 15 residues. As DNA, the CDR3 is TGTGCCAGCAGTGAAATCAGGGGTGGGGACACTGAAGCTTTCTTT. The encoded protein is CASSEIRGGDTEAFF.

The chain recombines TRBV5-1 with TRBJ1-4, with D possibly matching TRBD1 (5 bases). This CDR3 contains 16 residues. Germline values: CDR1 SGHRS, CDR2 YFSETQ. V gave up 0 bases and J gave up 7 bases, with 16 bases separating them. The CDR3 spells CASSLALGNGAEKLFF. CDR3 nucleotide sequence: TGCGCCAGCAGCTTGGCCCTGGGCAATGGGGCTGAAAAACTGTTTTTT.

This sequence joins TRBV7-2 and TRBJ2-7; TRBD2 aligns across 12 bases. Trimming cost V 5 bases and J 3 bases; bases outside gene matches: 5. The length of the CDR3 is 15 residues. CDR1 and CDR2 from the germline V gene are SGHTA and FQGNSA. As DNA, the CDR3 is TGTGCCAGCAGCCCTCCGGGACTAGCGGGCTACGAGCAGTACTTC. Protein product: CASSPPGLAGYEQYF. Full variable domain (remainder filled in from reference TRBV7-2 and TRBJ2-7): GAGVSQSPSNKVTEKGKDVELRCDPISGHTALYWYRQSLGQGLEFLIYFQGNSAPDKSGLPSDRFSAERTGGSVSTLTIQRTQQEDSAVYLCASSPPGLAGYEQYFGPGTRLTVT.

J is TRBJ2-6 and V is TRBV2; possible D gene TRBD1, 5 bases. The germline gives CDR1 SNHLY, CDR2 FYNNEI. Trimming took off 7 bases at V and 2 bases at J, with 18 bases between the two ends. This CDR3 has 17 amino acids. The CDR3 reads CASKVRGLSPGANVLTF. The CDR3 nucleotides are TGTGCCAGCAAAGTTAGGGGTCTCAGCCCTGGGGCCAACGTCCTGACTTTC.

This clone has just one count. J is TRBJ1-4 and V is TRBV11-2; 7 nucleotides agree with TRBD1. The V and J ends lost 5 bases and 8 bases, in that order; junction bases with no gene match: 8. The germline CDR1 and CDR2 sequences are SGHAT and FQNNGV. The CDR3 has 14 residues. The CDR3 is CASSRSNRGEKLFF. The CDR3, as DNA: TGTGCCAGCAGCCGTTCAAACAGGGGCGAAAAACTGTTTTTT.

The chain employs TRBV5-1 and TRBJ2-1; 11 nucleotides agree with TRBD2. V shed 5 bases and J 4 bases; nucleotides not matched to a gene: 5. CDR3 length equals 15 residues. Germline V gives CDR1 SGHRS, CDR2 YFSETQ. The CDR3 DNA is TGCGCCAGCAGAGAGACTAGCGGGGCTTACAATGAGCAGTTCTTC. Amino acids: CASRETSGAYNEQFF.

This clone was counted once. This chain uses TRBV5-1 with TRBJ2-6; D unclear. V gave up 0 bases and J gave up 1 base, with 8 bases separating them. Germline V lookup: CDR1 SGHRS, CDR2 YFSETQ. The CDR3 is 16 residues long. The CDR3 bases are TGCGCCAGCAGCTTGGTAGTGGTTTCTGGGGCCAACGTCCTGACTTTC. Its protein is CASSLVVVSGANVLTF.

This clone appeared a few times. The chain carries TRBV29-1 and TRBJ2-7; 11 bases are a match to TRBD2. Germline assignment: CDR1 SQVTM and CDR2 ANQGSEA. The CDR3 is 17 amino acids. The V and J ends lost 4 bases and 4 bases, in that order; junction bases with no gene match: 15. The CDR3 nucleotides read TGCAGCGTTGCTCCAACATCGACTAGCGGGAATCTTTACGAGCAGTACTTC. Translating it yields CSVAPTSTSGNLYEQYF.

The chain has TRBV4-1 and TRBJ2-2, with D possibly matching TRBD1 (6 bases). This CDR3 has 15 residues. Trimming removed 2 bases from V and 6 bases from J, with 13 bases in between. Germline CDR1 is MGHRA and CDR2 is YSYEKL. The CDR3 sequence is CASSQTTGSPGELFF. The CDR3 DNA reads TGCGCCAGCAGCCAAACGACAGGATCCCCCGGGGAGCTGTTTTTT.

This chain joins TRBV5-6 and TRBJ2-7; D gene ambiguous. Germline assignment: CDR1 SGHDT and CDR2 YYEEEE. V gave up 2 bases and J gave up 0 bases, with 9 bases separating them. This CDR3 region has 14 residues. CDR3 loop: CASSFGAGSYEQYF. CDR3 coding DNA: TGTGCCAGCAGCTTTGGTGCAGGCTCCTACGAGCAGTACTTC.

V is TRBV9 and J is TRBJ1-1; D call uncertain. The CDR3 extends over 13 amino acids. The V gene's germline CDR1 is SGDLS and CDR2 YYNGEE. Trimming left V 0 bases short and J 4 bases short, with 7 bases between. The CDR3 DNA follows: TGTGCCAGCAGCGTAGGTCTGAGCACTGAAGCTTTCTTT. This gives the protein CASSVGLSTEAFF.

The chain has TRBV11-2 and TRBJ2-5; unclear D gene. There are 18 residues in the CDR3. Germline lookup yields CDR1 SGHAT and CDR2 FQNNGV. V dropped 5 bases and J dropped 2 bases, with 24 bases sitting between them. In DNA, the CDR3 is TGTGCCAGCAGCGCCCGCTGCCGGGTCTGGAGAACTCAAGAGACCCAGTACTTC. Translating gives CASSARCRVWRTQETQYF.

This clone was seen once. The chain recombines TRBV5-4 with TRBJ2-3, with D maybe TRBD2 (6 bases). Germline CDR1 reads SGHNT; CDR2 reads YYREEE (reference sequence). The CDR3 spans 13 residues. Trimming removed 5 bases at V and 1 base at J, with 8 bases between. The CDR3 nucleotides are TGTGCCAGCAGTAGCGGACGCACAGATACGCAGTATTTT. Protein sequence: CASSSGRTDTQYF.

The chain combines TRBV7-2 with TRBJ1-2; maybe TRBD1 (6 bases). Trimming stripped 2 bases from V and 3 bases from J, with 7 bases between. The germline V gene encodes CDR1 SGHTA and CDR2 FQGNSA. The CDR3 contains 13 residues. CDR3 in DNA: TGTGCCAGCAGCTTACACAGGGACTATGGCTACACCTTC. This translates into CASSLHRDYGYTF.

Details on this clone: Other DNA variants within this sample encode the same CDR3. This sequence joins TRBV19 and TRBJ1-2, with D perhaps TRBD1 (5 bases). The CDR3 runs 13 residues. The V end lost 1 base, the J end lost 4 bases, and 7 bases lay between the germline ends. Germline CDR1 is LNHDA and CDR2 is SQIVND (reference sequence). DNA of the CDR3: TGTGCCAGTAGTATAGCCGGGGGCTATGGCTACACCTTC. Protein sequence: CASSIAGGYGYTF.